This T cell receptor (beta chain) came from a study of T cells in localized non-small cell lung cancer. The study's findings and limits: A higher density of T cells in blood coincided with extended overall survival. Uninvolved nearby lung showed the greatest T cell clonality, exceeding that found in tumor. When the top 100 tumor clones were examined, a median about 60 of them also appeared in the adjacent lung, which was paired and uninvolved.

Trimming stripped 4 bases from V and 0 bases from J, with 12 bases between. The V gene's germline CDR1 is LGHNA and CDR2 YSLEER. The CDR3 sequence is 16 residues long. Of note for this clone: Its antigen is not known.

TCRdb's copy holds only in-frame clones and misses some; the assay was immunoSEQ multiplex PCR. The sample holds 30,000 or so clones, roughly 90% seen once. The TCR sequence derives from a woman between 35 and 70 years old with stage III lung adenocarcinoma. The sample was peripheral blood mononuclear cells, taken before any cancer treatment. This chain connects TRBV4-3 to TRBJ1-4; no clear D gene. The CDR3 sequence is CASSPSHGATNEKLFF. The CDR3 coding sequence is TGCGCCAGCAGCCCTTCGCACGGAGCAACTAATGAAAAACTGTTTTTT.